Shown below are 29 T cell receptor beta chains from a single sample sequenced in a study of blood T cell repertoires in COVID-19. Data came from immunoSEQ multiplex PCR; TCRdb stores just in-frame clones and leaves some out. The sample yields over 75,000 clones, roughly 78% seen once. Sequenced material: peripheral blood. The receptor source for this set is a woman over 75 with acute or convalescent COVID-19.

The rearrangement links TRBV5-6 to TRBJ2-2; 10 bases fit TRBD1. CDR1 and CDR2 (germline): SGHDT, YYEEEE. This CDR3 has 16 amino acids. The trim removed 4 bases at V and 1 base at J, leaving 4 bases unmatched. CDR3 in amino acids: CASSPDRGRNTGELFF. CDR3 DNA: TGTGCCAGCAGCCCTGACAGGGGGCGGAACACCGGGGAGCTGTTTTTT.

CDR3 loop: CAISDLTKNNEQFF. CDR3 DNA: TGTGCCATCAGTGATCTAACTAAGAACAATGAGCAGTTCTTC. The chain joins TRBV10-3 to TRBJ2-1; no clear D gene. The germline gives CDR1 ENHRY, CDR2 SYGVKD. V shed 3 bases and J shed 5 bases, with 11 bases lying between them. This CDR3 spans 14 amino acids.

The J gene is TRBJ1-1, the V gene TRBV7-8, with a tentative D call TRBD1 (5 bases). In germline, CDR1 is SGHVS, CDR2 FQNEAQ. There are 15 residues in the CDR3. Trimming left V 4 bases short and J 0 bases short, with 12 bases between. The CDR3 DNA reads TGTGCCAGCAGCTCGGGGGTCGCGATGAACACTGAAGCTTTCTTT. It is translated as CASSSGVAMNTEAFF.

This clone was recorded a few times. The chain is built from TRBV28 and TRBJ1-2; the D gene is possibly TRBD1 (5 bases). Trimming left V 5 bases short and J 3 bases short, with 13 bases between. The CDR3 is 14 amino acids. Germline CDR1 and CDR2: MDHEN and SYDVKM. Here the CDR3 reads CASSTAGGYYGYTF. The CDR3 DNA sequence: TGTGCCAGCAGTACCGCCGGGGGATACTATGGCTACACCTTC.

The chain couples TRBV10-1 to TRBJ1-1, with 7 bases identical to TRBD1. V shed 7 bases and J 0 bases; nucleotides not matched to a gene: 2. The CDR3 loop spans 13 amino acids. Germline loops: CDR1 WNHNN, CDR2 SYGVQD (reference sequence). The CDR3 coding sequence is TGCGCCAGCAAGGGACAGTTGAACACTGAAGCTTTCTTT. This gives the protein CASKGQLNTEAFF.

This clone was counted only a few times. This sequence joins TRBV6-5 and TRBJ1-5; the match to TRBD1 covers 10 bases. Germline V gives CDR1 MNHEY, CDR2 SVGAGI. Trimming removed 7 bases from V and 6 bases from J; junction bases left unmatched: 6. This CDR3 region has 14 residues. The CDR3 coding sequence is TGTGCCAGCAAGACCGGGACAGGGGTTCAGCCCCAGCATTTT. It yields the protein CASKTGTGVQPQHF.

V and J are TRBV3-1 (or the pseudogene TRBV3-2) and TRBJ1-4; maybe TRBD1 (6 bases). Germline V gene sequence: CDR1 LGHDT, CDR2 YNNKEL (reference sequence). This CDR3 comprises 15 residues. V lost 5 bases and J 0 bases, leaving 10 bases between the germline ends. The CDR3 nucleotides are TGTGCCAGCAGCAAGAGACAGGCAACTAATGAAAAACTGTTTTTT. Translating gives CASSKRQATNEKLFF.

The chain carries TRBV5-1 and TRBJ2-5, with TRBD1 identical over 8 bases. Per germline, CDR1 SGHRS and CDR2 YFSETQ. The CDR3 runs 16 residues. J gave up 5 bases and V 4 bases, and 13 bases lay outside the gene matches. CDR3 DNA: TGCGCCAGCAGCCCCCCTGCTGGACAGGGATGGGAGACCCAGTACTTC. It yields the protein CASSPPAGQGWETQYF.

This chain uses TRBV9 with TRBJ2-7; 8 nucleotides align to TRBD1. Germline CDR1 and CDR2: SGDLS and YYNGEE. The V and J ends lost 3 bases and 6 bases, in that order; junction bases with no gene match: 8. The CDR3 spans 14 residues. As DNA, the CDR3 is TGTGCCAGCAGCGGCTCCGACAGGGGTGGCGAGCAGTACTTC. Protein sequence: CASSGSDRGGEQYF.

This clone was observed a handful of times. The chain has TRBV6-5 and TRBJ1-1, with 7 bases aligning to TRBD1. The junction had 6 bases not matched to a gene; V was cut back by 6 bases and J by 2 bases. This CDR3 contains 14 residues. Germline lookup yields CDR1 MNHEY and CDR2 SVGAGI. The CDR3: CASRLDRVNTEAFF. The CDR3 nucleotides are TGTGCCAGCAGATTAGACAGGGTTAACACTGAAGCTTTCTTT.

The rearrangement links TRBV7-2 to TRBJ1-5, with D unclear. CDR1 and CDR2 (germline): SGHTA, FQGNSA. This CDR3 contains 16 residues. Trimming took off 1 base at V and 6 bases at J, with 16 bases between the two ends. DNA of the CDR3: TGTGCCAGCAGCTTAGTCTCCAGAGGGAGTGGTCAGCCCCAGCATTTT. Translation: CASSLVSRGSGQPQHF.

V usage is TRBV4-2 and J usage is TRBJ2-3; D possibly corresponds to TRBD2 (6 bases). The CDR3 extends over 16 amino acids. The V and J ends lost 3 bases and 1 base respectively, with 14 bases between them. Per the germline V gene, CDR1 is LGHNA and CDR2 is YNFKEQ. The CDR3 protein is CASSHVSGGGTDTQYF. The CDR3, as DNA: TGTGCCAGCAGCCACGTCTCCGGGGGTGGCACAGATACGCAGTATTTT.

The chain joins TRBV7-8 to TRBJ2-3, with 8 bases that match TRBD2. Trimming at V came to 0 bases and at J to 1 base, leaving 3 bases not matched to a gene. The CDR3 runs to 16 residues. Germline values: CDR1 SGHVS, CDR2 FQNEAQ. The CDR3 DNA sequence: TGTGCCAGCAGCTTAGCGGGGCGGGGGGGCACAGATACGCAGTATTTT. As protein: CASSLAGRGGTDTQYF.

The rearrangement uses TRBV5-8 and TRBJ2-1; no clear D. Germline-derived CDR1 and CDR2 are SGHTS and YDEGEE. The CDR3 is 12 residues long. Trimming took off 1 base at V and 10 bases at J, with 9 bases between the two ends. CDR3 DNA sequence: TGTGCCAGCAGCTTGAGGAACAGAGAGCAGTTCTTC. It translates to CASSLRNREQFF.

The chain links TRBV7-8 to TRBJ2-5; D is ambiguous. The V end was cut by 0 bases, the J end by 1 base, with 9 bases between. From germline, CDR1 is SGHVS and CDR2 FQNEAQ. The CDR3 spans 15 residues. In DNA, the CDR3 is TGTGCCAGCAGCTTAGCGATGAACACCCAAGAGACCCAGTACTTC. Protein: CASSLAMNTQETQYF.

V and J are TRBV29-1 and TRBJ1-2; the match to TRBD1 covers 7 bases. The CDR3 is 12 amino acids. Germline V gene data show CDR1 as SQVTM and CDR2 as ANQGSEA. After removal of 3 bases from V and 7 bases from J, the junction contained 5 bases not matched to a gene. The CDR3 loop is CSVDDRVVGYTF. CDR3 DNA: TGCAGCGTTGATGACAGGGTTGTTGGCTACACCTTC.

The CDR3 sequence: CASSFRREGAFWYGYTF. CDR3 nucleotide sequence: TGTGCCAGTAGTTTCCGCCGGGAGGGGGCTTTCTGGTATGGCTACACCTTC. This chain connects TRBV19 to TRBJ1-2, with 7 positions matching TRBD1. V lost 5 bases to trimming and J lost 5 bases; unmatched junction nucleotides: 17. The CDR3 has 17 residues. The germline V gene encodes CDR1 LNHDA and CDR2 SQIVND (reference sequence).

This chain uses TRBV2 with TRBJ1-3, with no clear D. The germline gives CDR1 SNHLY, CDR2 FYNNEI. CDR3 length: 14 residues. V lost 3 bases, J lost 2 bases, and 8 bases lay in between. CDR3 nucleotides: TGTGCCAGCAGTGAGTCGGTAGCTGGAAACACCATATATTTT. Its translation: CASSESVAGNTIYF.

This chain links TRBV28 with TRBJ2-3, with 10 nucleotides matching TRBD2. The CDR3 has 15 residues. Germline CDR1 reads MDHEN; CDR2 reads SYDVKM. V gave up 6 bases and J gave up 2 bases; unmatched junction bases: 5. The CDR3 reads CASSASGGFTDTQYF. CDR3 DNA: TGTGCCAGCAGCGCTAGCGGGGGTTTCACAGATACGCAGTATTTT.

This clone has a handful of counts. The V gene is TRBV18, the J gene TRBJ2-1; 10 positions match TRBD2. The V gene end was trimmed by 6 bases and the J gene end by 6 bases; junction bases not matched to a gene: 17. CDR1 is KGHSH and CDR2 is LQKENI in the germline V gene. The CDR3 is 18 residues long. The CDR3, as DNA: TGTGCCAGCTCTCCGGGACTAGCGACAGCAGGAGTATCCAATGAGCAGTTCTTC. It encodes CASSPGLATAGVSNEQFF. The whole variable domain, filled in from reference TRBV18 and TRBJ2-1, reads NAGVMQNPRHLVRRRGQEARLRCSPMKGHSHVYWYRQLPEEGLKFMVYLQKENIIDESGMPKERFSAEFPKEGPSILRIQQVVRGDSAAYFCASSPGLATAGVSNEQFFGPGTRLTVL.

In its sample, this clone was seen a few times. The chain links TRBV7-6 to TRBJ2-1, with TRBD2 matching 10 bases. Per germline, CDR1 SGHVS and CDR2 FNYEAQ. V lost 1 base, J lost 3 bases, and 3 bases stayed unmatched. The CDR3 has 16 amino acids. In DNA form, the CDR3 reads TGTGCCAGCAGCTTAGTCCTAGCGGGGGACTACAATGAGCAGTTCTTC. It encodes CASSLVLAGDYNEQFF.

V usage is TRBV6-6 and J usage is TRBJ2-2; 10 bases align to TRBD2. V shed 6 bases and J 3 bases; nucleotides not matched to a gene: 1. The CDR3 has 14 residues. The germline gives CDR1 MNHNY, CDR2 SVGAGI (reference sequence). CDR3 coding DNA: TGTGCCAGCAGACTAGCGGGATACACCGGGGAGCTGTTTTTT. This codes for CASRLAGYTGELFF.

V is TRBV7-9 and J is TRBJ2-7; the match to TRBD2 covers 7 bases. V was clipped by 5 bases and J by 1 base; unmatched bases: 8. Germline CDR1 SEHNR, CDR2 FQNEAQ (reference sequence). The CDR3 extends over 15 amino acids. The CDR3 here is CASSRTRGTSYEQYF. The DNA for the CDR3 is TGTGCCAGCAGCAGGACTAGAGGTACGTCCTACGAGCAGTACTTC.

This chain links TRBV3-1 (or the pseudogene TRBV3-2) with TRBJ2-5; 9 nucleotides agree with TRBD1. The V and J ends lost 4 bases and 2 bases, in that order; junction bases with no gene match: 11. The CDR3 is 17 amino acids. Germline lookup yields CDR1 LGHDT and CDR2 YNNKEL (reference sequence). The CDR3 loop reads CASSPGQGFPSQETQYF. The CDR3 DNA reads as TGTGCCAGCAGCCCGGGACAGGGTTTTCCCTCGCAAGAGACCCAGTACTTC.

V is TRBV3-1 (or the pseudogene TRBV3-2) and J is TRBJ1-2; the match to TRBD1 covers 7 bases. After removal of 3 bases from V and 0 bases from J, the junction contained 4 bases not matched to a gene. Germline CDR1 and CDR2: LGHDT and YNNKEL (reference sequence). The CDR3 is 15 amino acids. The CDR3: CASSQTGRSNYGYTF. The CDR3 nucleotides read TGTGCCAGCAGCCAGACAGGGAGGTCTAACTATGGCTACACCTTC.

Here the CDR3 reads CASSPLTGGNSPLHF. CDR3 bases: TGTGCCAGCAGTCCTCTTACCGGGGGTAATTCACCCCTCCACTTT. The chain recombines TRBV6-5 with TRBJ1-6, with a possible D match to TRBD1 (5 bases). The CDR3 sequence is 15 residues long. V dropped 5 bases and J dropped 6 bases, with 14 bases sitting between them. CDR1 is MNHEY, CDR2 SVGAGI, per germline.

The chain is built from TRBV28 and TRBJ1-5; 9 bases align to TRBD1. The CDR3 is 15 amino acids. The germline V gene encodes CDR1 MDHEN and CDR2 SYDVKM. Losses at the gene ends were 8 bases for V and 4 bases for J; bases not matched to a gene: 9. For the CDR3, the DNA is TGTGCCAGCTCCTCGACAGGGGGGGAGAATCAGCCCCAGCATTTT. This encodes CASSSTGGENQPQHF.

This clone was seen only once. The CDR3 DNA is TGTGCCAGCAGAGGGTATGGCAGGAGGTACGAGCAGTACTTC. It yields the protein CASRGYGRRYEQYF. This chain joins TRBV27 and TRBJ2-7; tentatively, D is TRBD2 (5 bases). V lost 6 bases to trimming and J lost 4 bases, with 16 bases between them. The CDR3 spans 14 residues. The germline CDR1 and CDR2 sequences are MNHEY and SMNVEV (reference sequence).

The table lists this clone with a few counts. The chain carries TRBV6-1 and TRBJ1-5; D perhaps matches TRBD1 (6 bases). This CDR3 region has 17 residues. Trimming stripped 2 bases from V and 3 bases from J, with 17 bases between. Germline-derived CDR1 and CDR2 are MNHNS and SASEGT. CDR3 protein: CASSEYAGEYVNQPQHF. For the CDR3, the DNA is TGTGCCAGCAGTGAATATGCAGGGGAGTATGTCAATCAGCCCCAGCATTTT.